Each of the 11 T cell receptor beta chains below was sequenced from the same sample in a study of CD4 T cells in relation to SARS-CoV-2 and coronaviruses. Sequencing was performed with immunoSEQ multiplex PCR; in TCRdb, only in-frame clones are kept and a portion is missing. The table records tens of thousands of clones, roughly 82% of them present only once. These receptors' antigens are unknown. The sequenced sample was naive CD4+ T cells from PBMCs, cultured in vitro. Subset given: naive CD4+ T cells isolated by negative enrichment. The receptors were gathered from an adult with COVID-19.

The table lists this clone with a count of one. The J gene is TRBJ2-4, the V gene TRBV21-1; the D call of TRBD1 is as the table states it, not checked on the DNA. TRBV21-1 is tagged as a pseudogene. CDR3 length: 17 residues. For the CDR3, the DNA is TGTGCCAGCAGCAAAGATTGGTGGGGGCCTTGTAAAAACATTCAGTACTTC. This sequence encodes CASSKDWWGPCKNIQYF.

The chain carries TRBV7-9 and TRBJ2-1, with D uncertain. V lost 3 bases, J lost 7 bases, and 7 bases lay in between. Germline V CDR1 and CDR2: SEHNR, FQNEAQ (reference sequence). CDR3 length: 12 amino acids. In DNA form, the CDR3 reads TGTGCCAGCAGCTTCCCGAGAAATGAGCAGTTCTTC. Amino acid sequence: CASSFPRNEQFF.

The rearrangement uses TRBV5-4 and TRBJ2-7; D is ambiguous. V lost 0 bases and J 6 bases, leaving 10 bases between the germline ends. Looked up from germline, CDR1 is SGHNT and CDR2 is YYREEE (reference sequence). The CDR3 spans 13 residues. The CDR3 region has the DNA TGTGCCAGCAGCTTGGCCTCCGTAGGCGAGCAGTACTTC. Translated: CASSLASVGEQYF.

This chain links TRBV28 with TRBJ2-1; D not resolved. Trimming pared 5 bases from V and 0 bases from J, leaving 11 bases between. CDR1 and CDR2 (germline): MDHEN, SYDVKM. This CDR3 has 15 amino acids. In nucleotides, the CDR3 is TGTGCCAGCAGTCTCCGGGCAAGCTCCTACAATGAGCAGTTCTTC. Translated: CASSLRASSYNEQFF.

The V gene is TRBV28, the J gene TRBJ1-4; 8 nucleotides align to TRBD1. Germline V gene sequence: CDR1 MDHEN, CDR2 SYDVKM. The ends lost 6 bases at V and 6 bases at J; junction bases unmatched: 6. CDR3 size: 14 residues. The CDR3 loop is CASSGTGLHEKLFF. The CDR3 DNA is TGTGCCAGCAGCGGGACAGGACTCCATGAAAAACTGTTTTTT.

The CDR3 nucleotides read TGTGCCTGGAGGACTCAGATGAACACTGAAGCTTTCTTT. It specifies CAWRTQMNTEAFF. The V call is TRBV30, the J call TRBJ1-1, with D unclear. Germline-derived CDR1 and CDR2 are GTSNPN and SVGIG (reference sequence). V gave up 3 bases and J gave up 0 bases, with 8 bases separating them. There are 13 residues in the CDR3.

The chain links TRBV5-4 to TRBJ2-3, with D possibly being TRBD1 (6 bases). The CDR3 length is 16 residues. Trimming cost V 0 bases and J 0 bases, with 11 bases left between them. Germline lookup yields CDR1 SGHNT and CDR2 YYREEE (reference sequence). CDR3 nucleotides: TGTGCCAGCAGCTTGGAGTGGACAGCTAGCACAGATACGCAGTATTTT. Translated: CASSLEWTASTDTQYF.

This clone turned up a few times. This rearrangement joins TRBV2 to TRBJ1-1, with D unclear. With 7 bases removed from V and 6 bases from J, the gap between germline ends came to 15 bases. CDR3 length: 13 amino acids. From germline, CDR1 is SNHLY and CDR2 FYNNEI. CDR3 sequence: CASNAPQRAEAFF. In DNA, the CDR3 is TGTGCCAGCAATGCCCCCCAGAGAGCTGAAGCTTTCTTT.

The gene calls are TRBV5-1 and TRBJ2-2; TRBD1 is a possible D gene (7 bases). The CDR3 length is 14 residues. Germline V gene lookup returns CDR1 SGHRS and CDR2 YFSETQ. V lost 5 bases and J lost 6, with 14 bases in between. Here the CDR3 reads CASRPQGGPGELFF. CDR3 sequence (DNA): TGCGCCAGCAGGCCCCAGGGGGGCCCCGGGGAGCTGTTTTTT.

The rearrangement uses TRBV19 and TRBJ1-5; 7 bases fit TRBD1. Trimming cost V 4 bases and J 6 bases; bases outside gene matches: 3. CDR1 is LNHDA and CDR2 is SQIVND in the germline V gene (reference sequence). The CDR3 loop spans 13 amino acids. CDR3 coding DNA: TGTGCCAGTAGTAAGACAGGGACTCAGCCCCAGCATTTT. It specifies CASSKTGTQPQHF.

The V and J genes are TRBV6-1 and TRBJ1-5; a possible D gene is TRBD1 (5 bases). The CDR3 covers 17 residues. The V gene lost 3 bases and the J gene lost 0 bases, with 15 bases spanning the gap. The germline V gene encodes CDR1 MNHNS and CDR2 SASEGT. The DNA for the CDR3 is TGTGCCAGCAGTGACCTTCCCAGACAGTATAGCAATCAGCCCCAGCATTTT. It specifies CASSDLPRQYSNQPQHF.